Below are 7 T cell receptor beta chains sequenced from a single sample in a study of blood T cell repertoires in COVID-19. Sequencing used immunoSEQ multiplex PCR; TCRdb keeps in-frame clones, though not all of them. The sample holds tens of thousands of clones, about 90% seen once. Sample: peripheral blood. Receptor source: a woman older than 75 with active COVID-19.

Written as DNA, the CDR3 is TGTGCCAGCCAAACCGGGACAGGGACCTCTGAAGCTTTCTTT. This sequence encodes CASQTGTGTSEAFF. The chain combines TRBV18 with TRBJ1-1, with 9 bases aligning to TRBD1. Unmatched junction bases numbered 10, after V lost 8 bases and J lost 6 bases. Germline-derived CDR1 and CDR2 are KGHSH and LQKENI. CDR3 length equals 14 residues.

This chain connects TRBV27 to TRBJ2-7, with 7 positions matching TRBD1. CDR1 and CDR2 from the germline V gene are MNHEY and SMNVEV (reference sequence). The length of the CDR3 is 15 residues. V was clipped by 5 bases and J by 2 bases; unmatched bases: 9. The CDR3 sequence is CASSNLGQHPYEQYF. CDR3 bases: TGTGCCAGCAGTAACCTGGGACAGCACCCCTACGAGCAGTACTTC.

The chain joins TRBV18 to TRBJ2-7; TRBD1 matches at 7 bases. The germline V gene encodes CDR1 KGHSH and CDR2 LQKENI. V lost 3 bases, J lost 3 bases, and 8 bases stayed unmatched. The CDR3 length is 15 residues. The CDR3 DNA follows: TGTGCCAGCTCACCCGGACAGGCGCCAATCTACGAGCAGTACTTC. Translated: CASSPGQAPIYEQYF.

The chain has TRBV15 and TRBJ2-7; 10 bases line up with TRBD2. With V trimmed by 1 base and J by 5 bases, 8 bases remained unmatched. CDR1 is LNHNV, CDR2 YYDKDF, per germline (reference sequence). The CDR3 consists of 16 residues. Here the CDR3 DNA reads TGTGCCACCAGCAGAGCCCCTAGCGGGAGTTTTAACGAGCAGTACTTC. Protein product: CATSRAPSGSFNEQYF.

The gene calls are TRBV5-6 and TRBJ2-3; D is uncertain. The CDR3 loop spans 17 amino acids. V was trimmed by 4 bases and J by 4 bases, leaving 22 bases between them. The germline CDR1 and CDR2 sequences are SGHDT and YYEEEE. The CDR3: CASSQYPRPPTPDTQYF. CDR3 in DNA: TGTGCCAGCAGCCAGTACCCTAGACCACCAACCCCAGATACGCAGTATTTT.

V is TRBV2 and J is TRBJ2-5; weak D call: TRBD2 (6 bases). Germline CDR1 and CDR2: SNHLY and FYNNEI. V dropped 9 bases and J dropped 5 bases, with 10 bases sitting between them. The length of the CDR3 is 11 residues. CDR3 sequence reads: CASAREETQYF. For the CDR3, the DNA is TGTGCCAGTGCACGGGAGGAGACCCAGTACTTC. The full variable domain, with the rest looked up from reference TRBV2 and TRBJ2-5, is EPEVTQTPSHQVTQMGQEVILRCVPISNHLYFYWYRQILGQKVEFLVSFYNNEISEKSEIFDDQFSVERPDGSNFTLKIRSTKLEDSAMYFCASAREETQYFGPGTRLLVL.

Concerning this clone itself: An end of the junction does not agree with germline; a read error may underlie this. The chain is built from TRBV28 and TRBJ2-7, with D possibly matching TRBD2 (7 bases). Germline assignment: CDR1 MDHEN and CDR2 SYDVKM. This CDR3 spans 13 amino acids. CDR3 sequence reads: CASSFRGGVQAAF. The DNA of the CDR3 is TGTGCCAGCAGTTTTAGGGGGGGGGTACAGGCCGCCTTC.